This entry features one TCR beta chain sequence. Its antigen is not known. The sample belongs to a study of cytotoxic CD8 clonotypes in ibrutinib-treated CLL. General study results and limits: The study found baseline clonality above age-matched healthy donors, tracking circulating CD8+ T-cell counts. Contraction or stability on treatment was seen for public clonotypes, which were uncommon.

Per germline, CDR1 WSHSY and CDR2 SAAADI. V shed 3 bases, J shed 10 bases, and the junction held 12 bases outside the gene matches. The CDR3 is 16 amino acids. Generated by immunoSEQ multiplex PCR, the TCRdb table keeps only in-frame clones and is missing some. The sample includes around 200,000 clones, about four fifths seen only once; the top ten take roughly 11%. This TCR came from a human donor with chronic lymphocytic leukemia. The chain combines TRBV10-2 with TRBJ2-3; 11 nucleotides agree with TRBD2. Sample: PBMCs, taken after 12 months of ibrutinib treatment. The CDR3: CASSDPTSGVGFAQYF. CDR3 DNA sequence: TGCGCCAGCAGTGACCCGACTAGCGGGGTTGGGTTCGCGCAGTATTTT.